Included here is one T cell receptor beta chain sequence, with context. Germline CDR1 DFQATT, CDR2 SNEGSKA (reference sequence). The CDR3 runs 18 residues. Trimming cost V 4 bases and J 8 bases; bases outside gene matches: 15. TCRdb reanalysed the RT-PCR reads using MiXCR and keeps one entry per CDR3 protein. The table shows 150,000 to 200,000 distinct CDR3 sequences, with roughly 31% occurring only once. These data are taken from a study of patients and donors after allogeneic stem cell transplantation. The chain links TRBV20-1 to TRBJ2-1, with 15 positions matching TRBD2. Sequenced material: blood, either unsorted or a sorted T cell fraction (not recorded which). The receptor was derived from a human donor who was either an allogeneic HSCT recipient or a stem cell or donor lymphocyte infusion donor (not recorded which). It is not recorded whose cells these are; they may come from a transplant donor. The CDR3 is CSAIGGLAGGRGSDEQFF. In DNA form, the CDR3 reads TGCAGTGCTATCGGGGGACTAGCGGGAGGCAGGGGTAGCGATGAGCAGTTCTTC.